This TCR beta chain was identified in a study of blood T cell repertoires in COVID-19. Across the study: PBMCs, B-cell-depleted T cells, or T cells were the source of the cDNA or gDNA that made up the material.

TCRdb's table, derived via immunoSEQ multiplex PCR, lists solely in-frame clones and lacks some. Here the sample spans fewer than 200,000 clones, about 90% being singletons. The Seattle patients joined while their infection was active and were tracked longitudinally afterward. V shed 4 bases and J shed 2 bases, with 9 bases lying between them. The CDR3 contains 14 residues. The germline CDR1 and CDR2 sequences are SGHRS and YFSETQ. The TCR comes from a man aged 25 to 40 with COVID-19, enrolled during active disease. The sample was peripheral blood. The chain joins TRBV5-1 to TRBJ2-2; D not resolved. The CDR3 is CASSPGINTGELFF. CDR3 sequence (DNA): TGCGCCAGCAGCCCGGGTATCAACACCGGGGAGCTGTTTTTT.